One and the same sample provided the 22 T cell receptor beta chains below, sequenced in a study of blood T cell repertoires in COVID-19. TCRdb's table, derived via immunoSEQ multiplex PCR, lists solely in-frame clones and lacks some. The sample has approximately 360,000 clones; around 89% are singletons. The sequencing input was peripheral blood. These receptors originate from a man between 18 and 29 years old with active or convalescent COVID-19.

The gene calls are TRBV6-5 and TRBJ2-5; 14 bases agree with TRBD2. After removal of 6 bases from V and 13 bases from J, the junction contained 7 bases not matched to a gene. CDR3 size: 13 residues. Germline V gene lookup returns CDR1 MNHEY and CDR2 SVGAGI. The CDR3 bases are TGTGCCAGCAGCATAGGACTAGCGGGAGGCGCGTACTTC. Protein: CASSIGLAGGAYF.

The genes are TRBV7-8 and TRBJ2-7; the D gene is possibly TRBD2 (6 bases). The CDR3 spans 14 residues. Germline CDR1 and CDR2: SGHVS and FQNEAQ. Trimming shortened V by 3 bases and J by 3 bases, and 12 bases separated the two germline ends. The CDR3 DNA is TGTGCCAGCAGCTTGGCGGGACTCTTCTACGAGCAGTACTTC. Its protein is CASSLAGLFYEQYF.

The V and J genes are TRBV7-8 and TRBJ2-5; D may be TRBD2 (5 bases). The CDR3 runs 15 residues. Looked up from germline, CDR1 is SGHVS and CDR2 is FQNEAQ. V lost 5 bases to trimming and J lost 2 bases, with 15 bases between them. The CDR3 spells CASSRKVGKQETQYF. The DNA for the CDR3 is TGTGCCAGCAGCCGCAAAGTCGGGAAACAAGAGACCCAGTACTTC.

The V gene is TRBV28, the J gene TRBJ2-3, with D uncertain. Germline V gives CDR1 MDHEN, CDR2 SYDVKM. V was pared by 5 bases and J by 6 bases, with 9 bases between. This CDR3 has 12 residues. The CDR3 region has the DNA TGTGCCAGCAGTGTCAACTGGGATACGCAGTATTTT. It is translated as CASSVNWDTQYF.

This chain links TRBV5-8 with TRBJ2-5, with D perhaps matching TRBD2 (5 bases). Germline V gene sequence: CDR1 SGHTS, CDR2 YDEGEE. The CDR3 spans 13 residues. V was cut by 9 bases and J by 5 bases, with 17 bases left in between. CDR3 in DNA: TGTGCCATAGGCTGGCCGGGGTCTGAGACCCAGTACTTC. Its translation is CAIGWPGSETQYF.

CDR3 sequence (DNA): TGTGCCAGCAGTGAAGCGTGGAGGGCGAGCTCCTACGAGCAGTACTTC. Translating it yields CASSEAWRASSYEQYF. The chain combines TRBV2 with TRBJ2-7; D might be TRBD2 (6 bases). From germline, CDR1 is SNHLY and CDR2 FYNNEI. The CDR3 has 16 residues. Trimming pared 0 bases from V and 0 bases from J, leaving 12 bases between.

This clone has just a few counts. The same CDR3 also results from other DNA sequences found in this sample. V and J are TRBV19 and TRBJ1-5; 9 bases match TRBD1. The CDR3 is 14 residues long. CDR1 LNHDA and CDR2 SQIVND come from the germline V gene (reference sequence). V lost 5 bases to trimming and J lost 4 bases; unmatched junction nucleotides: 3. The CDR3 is CASSQDRGNQPQHF. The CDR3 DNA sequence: TGTGCCAGTAGTCAAGACAGGGGGAATCAGCCCCAGCATTTT.

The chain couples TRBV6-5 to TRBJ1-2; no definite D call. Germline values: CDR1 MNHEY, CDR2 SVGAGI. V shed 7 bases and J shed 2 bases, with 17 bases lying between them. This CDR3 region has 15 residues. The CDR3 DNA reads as TGTGCCAGCACCTTCGTAGGAGGAGGAAACTATGGCTACACCTTC. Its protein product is CASTFVGGGNYGYTF.

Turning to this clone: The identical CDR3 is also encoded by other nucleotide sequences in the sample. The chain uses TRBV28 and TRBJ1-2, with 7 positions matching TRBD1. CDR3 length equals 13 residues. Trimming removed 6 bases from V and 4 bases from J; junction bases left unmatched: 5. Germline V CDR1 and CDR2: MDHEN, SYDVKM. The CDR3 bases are TGTGCCAGCAGCCAAACAGGGGTCTATGGCTACACCTTC. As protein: CASSQTGVYGYTF.

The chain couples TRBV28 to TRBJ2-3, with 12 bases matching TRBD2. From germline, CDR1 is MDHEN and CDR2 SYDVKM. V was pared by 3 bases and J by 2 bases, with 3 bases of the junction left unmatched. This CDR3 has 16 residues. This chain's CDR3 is CASSFRLAGATDTQYF. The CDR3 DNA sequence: TGTGCCAGCAGTTTTCGACTAGCGGGGGCCACAGATACGCAGTATTTT.

The chain's CDR3 is CSVYKPGGLYEQYF. DNA for the CDR3: TGCAGCGTGTACAAACCGGGAGGACTCTACGAGCAGTACTTC. The V call is TRBV29-1, the J call TRBJ2-7, with 7 bases fitting TRBD2. Trimming took 6 bases from V and 3 from J; bases not matched to a gene: 11. Per germline, CDR1 SQVTM and CDR2 ANQGSEA. The CDR3 extends over 14 amino acids.

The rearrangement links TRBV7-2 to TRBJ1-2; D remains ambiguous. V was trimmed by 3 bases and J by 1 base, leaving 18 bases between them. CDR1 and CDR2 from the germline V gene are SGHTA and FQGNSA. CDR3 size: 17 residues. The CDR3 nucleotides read TGTGCCAGCAGCTTGTACCCCGGTATAGCCAATAACTATGGCTACACCTTC. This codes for CASSLYPGIANNYGYTF.

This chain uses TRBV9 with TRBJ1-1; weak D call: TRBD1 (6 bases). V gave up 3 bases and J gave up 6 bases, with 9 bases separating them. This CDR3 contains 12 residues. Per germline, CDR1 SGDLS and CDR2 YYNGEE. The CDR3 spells CASSGDTPEAFF. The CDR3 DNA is TGTGCCAGCAGCGGGGACACGCCTGAAGCTTTCTTT.

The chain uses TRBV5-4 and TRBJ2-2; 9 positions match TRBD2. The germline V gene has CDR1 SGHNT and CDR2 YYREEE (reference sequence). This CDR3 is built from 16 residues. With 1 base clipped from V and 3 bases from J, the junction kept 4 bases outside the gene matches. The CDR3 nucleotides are TGTGCCAGCAGCTTGCTTGGCGGGGGGGACACCGGGGAGCTGTTTTTT. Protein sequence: CASSLLGGGDTGELFF.

Here the CDR3 reads CASSQAPGAFFEQYF. Written as DNA, the CDR3 is TGCGCCAGCAGCCAAGCCCCAGGGGCCTTTTTCGAGCAGTACTTC. The chain carries TRBV4-1 and TRBJ2-7, with D maybe TRBD1 (6 bases). CDR1 is MGHRA and CDR2 is YSYEKL in the germline V gene. CDR3 size: 15 residues. V shed 1 base and J shed 6 bases, with 16 bases lying between them.

The CDR3 region is CASSLESLNQPQHF. DNA of the CDR3: TGTGCCAGCAGCTTAGAAAGCCTCAATCAGCCCCAGCATTTT. The gene calls are TRBV7-2 and TRBJ1-5; D remains ambiguous. CDR1 is SGHTA and CDR2 is FQGNSA in the germline V gene. With 1 base removed from V and 3 bases from J, the gap between germline ends came to 7 bases. CDR3 size: 14 residues. Full variable domain (rest looked up from reference TRBV7-2 and TRBJ1-5): GAGVSQSPSNKVTEKGKDVELRCDPISGHTALYWYRQSLGQGLEFLIYFQGNSAPDKSGLPSDRFSAERTGGSVSTLTIQRTQQEDSAVYLCASSLESLNQPQHFGDGTRLSIL.

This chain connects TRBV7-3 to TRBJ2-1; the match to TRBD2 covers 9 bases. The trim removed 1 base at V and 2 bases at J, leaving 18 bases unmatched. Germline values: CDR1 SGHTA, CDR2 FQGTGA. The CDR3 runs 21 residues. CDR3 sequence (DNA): TGTGCCAGCAGCTTAAACGAACATCCTAGCGGGGAAAAGGTTCCCTACAATGAGCAGTTCTTC. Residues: CASSLNEHPSGEKVPYNEQFF.

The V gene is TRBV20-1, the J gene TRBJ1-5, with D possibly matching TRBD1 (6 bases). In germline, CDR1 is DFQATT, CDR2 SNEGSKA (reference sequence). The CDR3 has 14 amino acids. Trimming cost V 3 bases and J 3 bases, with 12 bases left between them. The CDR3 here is CSASMGAPNQPQHF. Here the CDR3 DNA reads TGCAGTGCTAGTATGGGGGCACCCAATCAGCCCCAGCATTTT.

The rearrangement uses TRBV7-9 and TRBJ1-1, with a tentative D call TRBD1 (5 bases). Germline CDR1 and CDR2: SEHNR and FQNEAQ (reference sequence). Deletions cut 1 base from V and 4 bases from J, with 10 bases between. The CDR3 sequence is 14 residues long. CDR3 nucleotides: TGTGCCAGCAGCTTAGTAGCAGGGTCCACTGAAGCTTTCTTT. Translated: CASSLVAGSTEAFF. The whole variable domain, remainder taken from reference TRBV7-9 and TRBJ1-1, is DTGVSQNPRHKITKRGQNVTFRCDPISEHNRLYWYRQTLGQGPEFLTYFQNEAQLEKSRLLSDRFSAERPKGSFSTLEIQRTEQGDSAMYLCASSLVAGSTEAFFGQGTRLTVV.

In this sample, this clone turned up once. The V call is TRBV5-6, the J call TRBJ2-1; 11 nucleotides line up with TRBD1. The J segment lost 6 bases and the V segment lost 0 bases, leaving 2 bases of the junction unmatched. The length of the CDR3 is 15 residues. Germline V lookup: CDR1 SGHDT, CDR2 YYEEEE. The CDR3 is CASSLVGTGGNEQFF. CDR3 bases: TGTGCCAGCAGCTTGGTCGGGACAGGGGGCAATGAGCAGTTCTTC.

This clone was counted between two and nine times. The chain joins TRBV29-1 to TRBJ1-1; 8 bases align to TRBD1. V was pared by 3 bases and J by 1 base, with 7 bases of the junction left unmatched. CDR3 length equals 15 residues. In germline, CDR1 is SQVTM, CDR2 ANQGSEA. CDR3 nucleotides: TGCAGCGTTGAGGGCAGGGGGCTAAGGAACACTGAAGCTTTCTTT. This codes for CSVEGRGLRNTEAFF.

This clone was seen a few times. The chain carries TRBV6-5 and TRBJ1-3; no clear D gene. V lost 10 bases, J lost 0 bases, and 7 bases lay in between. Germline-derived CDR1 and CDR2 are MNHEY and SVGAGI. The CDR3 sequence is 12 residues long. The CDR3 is CATLSSGNTIYF. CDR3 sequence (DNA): TGTGCCACCCTGAGCTCTGGAAACACCATATATTTT.